These 9 T cell receptor beta chains were all obtained from the same sample, sequenced in a study of immune characterization of retroperitoneal liposarcoma. MiXCR was run by TCRdb on the PCR reads, yielding one entry per CDR3 protein. The table has approximately 11,000 distinct CDR3 sequences, 26% seen once. The sequenced material came from tumor tissue. These receptors originate from a female donor with retroperitoneal liposarcoma.

V and J are TRBV7-6 and TRBJ2-1; TRBD1 matches at 8 bases. CDR3 size: 16 residues. V gave up 7 bases and J gave up 3 bases; unmatched junction bases: 11. Germline loops: CDR1 SGHVS, CDR2 FNYEAQ. The CDR3 DNA reads as TGTGCCAGCATCCAATCCACAGGGGGATTCTACAATGAGCAGTTCTTC. Its protein product is CASIQSTGGFYNEQFF.

This clonotype is categorized as medium-sized. The gene calls are TRBV6-1 and TRBJ2-1; 8 bases align to TRBD1. This CDR3 comprises 14 residues. Looked up from germline, CDR1 is MNHNS and CDR2 is SASEGT. V lost 6 bases to trimming and J lost 13 bases; unmatched junction nucleotides: 14. This CDR3 reads CASRRTGIVETQFF. The DNA for the CDR3 is TGTGCCAGCAGAAGGACAGGGATTGTGGAGACCCAGTTCTTC.

This clonotype was seen a few times. The V call is TRBV6-1, the J call TRBJ2-1, with 7 bases fitting TRBD1. This CDR3 is 13 amino acids long. J lost 10 bases, V lost 7 bases, and 10 bases had no gene match. Germline loops: CDR1 MNHNS, CDR2 SASEGT. For the CDR3, the DNA is TGTGCCAGCACTCCCGAGGGGGCCTACGAGCAGTTCTTC. Its protein is CASTPEGAYEQFF.

A remark on this clonotype: It is likely a read error, because the conserved phenylalanine at the end of the CDR3 is missing. The DNA is omitted, as the CDR3 cannot be located on it reliably, and the CDR3 follows TCRdb's listing. This chain joins TRBV10-1 and TRBJ1-1. From germline, CDR1 is WNHNN and CDR2 SYGVQD (reference sequence). The CDR3 is 10 amino acids long, termini counted. CDR3 sequence: CASSESYRIS.

This chain connects TRBV6-1 to TRBJ2-1; D may be TRBD1 (6 bases). The DNA matches TRBJ2-7 better at its end, which makes the J call doubtful. The CDR3 has 14 amino acids. Germline CDR1 is MNHNS and CDR2 is SASEGT. The CDR3 loop reads CASSYRGSSHEQYF. CDR3 DNA sequence: TGTGCCAGCAGTTATAGGGGGTCCTCCCATGAGCAGTACTTC.

The chain joins TRBV12-3 or TRBV12-4 to TRBJ1-2, with no clear D. Trimming left V 6 bases short and J 8 bases short, with 13 bases between. This CDR3 has 12 residues. The DNA of the CDR3 is TGTGCCAGCAGGACCGGCCCCCTCGGCTACACCTTC. It codes for CASRTGPLGYTF.

This clonotype is medium-sized. V gene TRBV7-2 combines with J gene TRBJ2-1; 9 nucleotides match TRBD1. Germline CDR1 reads SGHTA; CDR2 reads FQGNSA. The CDR3 spans 15 residues. V dropped 5 bases and J dropped 7; count of bases not matched to a gene: 9. The chain's CDR3 is CASSAHRGRDNEQFF. For the CDR3, the DNA is TGTGCCAGCAGCGCACACAGGGGGCGGGATAATGAGCAGTTCTTC.

There are many counts of this clonotype. This chain links TRBV6-1 with TRBJ1-1, with D possibly TRBD1 on 6 matching bases. Trimming removed 8 bases from V and 5 bases from J, with 18 bases in between. This CDR3 region has 14 residues. The V gene's germline CDR1 is MNHNS and CDR2 SASEGT. As DNA, the CDR3 is TGTGCCAGCGGCCGGGACAAGGGAGGGACTGAAGCTTTCTTT. Translated, it gives CASGRDKGGTEAFF.

This clonotype was seen repeatedly, ten times or more. V is TRBV6-1 and J is TRBJ2-1; 8 nucleotides line up with TRBD2. Germline V gene data show CDR1 as MNHNS and CDR2 as SASEGT. V was clipped by 4 bases and J by 10 bases; unmatched bases: 12. This CDR3 has 15 residues. CDR3 coding DNA: TGTGCCAGCAGTGGAATAGCGGGACAACTCTACGAGCAGTTCTTC. Protein sequence: CASSGIAGQLYEQFF.